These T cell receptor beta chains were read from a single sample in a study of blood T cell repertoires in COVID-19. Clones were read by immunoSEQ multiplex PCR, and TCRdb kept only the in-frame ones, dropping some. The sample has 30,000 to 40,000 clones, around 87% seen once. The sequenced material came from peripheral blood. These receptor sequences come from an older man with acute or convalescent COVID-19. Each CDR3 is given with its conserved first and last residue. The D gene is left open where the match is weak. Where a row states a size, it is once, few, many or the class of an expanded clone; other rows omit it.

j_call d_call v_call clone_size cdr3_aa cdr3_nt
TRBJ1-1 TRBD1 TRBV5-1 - CASSHGQGATEAFF TGCGCCAGCAGCCACGGACAGGGGGCAACTGAAGCTTTCTTT
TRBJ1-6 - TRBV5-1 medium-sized CASSREGSPLHF TGCGCCAGCAGCCGGGAGGGTTCACCCCTCCACTTT
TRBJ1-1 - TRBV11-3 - CASSHRETEAFF TGTGCCAGCAGTCACAGGGAAACTGAAGCTTTCTTT
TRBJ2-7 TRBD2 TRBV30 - CAWSFSGDYEQYF TGTGCCTGGAGTTTTAGCGGGGACTACGAGCAGTACTTC
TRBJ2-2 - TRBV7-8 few CASSLVRGPNTGELFF TGTGCCAGCAGCTTAGTACGGGGTCCGAACACCGGGGAGCTGTTTTTT
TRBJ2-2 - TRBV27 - CASSGRTVTGELFF TGTGCCAGCAGTGGAAGGACAGTTACCGGGGAGCTGTTTTTT
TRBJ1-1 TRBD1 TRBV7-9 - CASSLDNRGNTEAFF TGTGCCAGCAGCTTAGATAACAGGGGGAACACTGAAGCTTTCTTT
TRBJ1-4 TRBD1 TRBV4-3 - CASSQGTGDYEKLFF TGCGCCAGCAGCCAAGGGACAGGGGATTATGAAAAACTGTTTTTT
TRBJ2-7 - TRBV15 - CATSGDGYSYEQYF TGTGCCACCTCAGGGGACGGATACTCCTACGAGCAGTACTTC
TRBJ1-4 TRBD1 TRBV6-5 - CASSRGQGLNEKLFF TGTGCCAGCAGTCGAGGACAGGGCCTCAATGAAAAACTGTTTTTT
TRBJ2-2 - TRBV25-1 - CASSEDWTGELFF TGTGCCAGCAGTGAAGACTGGACCGGGGAGCTGTTTTTT
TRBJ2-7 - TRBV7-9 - CASSPSDKSSYEQYF TGTGCCAGCAGCCCCAGCGATAAGAGCTCCTACGAGCAGTACTTC
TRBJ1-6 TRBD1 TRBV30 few CAFRDRRDPYSPLHF TGTGCCTTCAGGGACAGGCGGGACCCTTATTCACCCCTCCACTTT
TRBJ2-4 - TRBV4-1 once CASSQDNRAKNIQYF TGCGCCAGCAGCCAAGATAACAGAGCCAAAAACATTCAGTACTTC
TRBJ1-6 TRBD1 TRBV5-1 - CASSSGQGDNSPLHF TGCGCCAGCAGCTCCGGACAGGGAGATAATTCACCCCTCCACTTT
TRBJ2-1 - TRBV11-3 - CASSLQAPNEQFF TGTGCCAGCAGCTTACAGGCCCCCAATGAGCAGTTCTTC
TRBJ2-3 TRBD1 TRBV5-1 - CASSRETGGDTQYF TGCGCCAGCAGCCGAGAGACAGGGGGAGATACGCAGTATTTT
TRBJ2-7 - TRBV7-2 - CASSLGGEVYEQYF TGTGCCAGCAGCTTGGGGGGAGAGGTTTACGAGCAGTACTTC
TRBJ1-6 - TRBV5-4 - CASSFPGHRSASPLHF TGTGCCAGCAGCTTTCCGGGACACAGATCAGCGTCACCCCTCCACTTT
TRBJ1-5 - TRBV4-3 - CASSQGRGQPQHF TGCGCCAGCAGCCAAGGACGCGGCCAGCCCCAGCATTTT
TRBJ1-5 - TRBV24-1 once CATSVSRGNQPQHF TGTGCCACCAGTGTTAGCCGGGGGAATCAGCCCCAGCATTTT
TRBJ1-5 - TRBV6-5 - CASSLGERYQPQHF TGTGCCAGCAGCCTCGGGGAGCGGTATCAGCCCCAGCATTTT
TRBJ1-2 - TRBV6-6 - CASSYSRRDGYTF TGTGCCAGCAGTTACTCTAGGAGAGATGGCTACACCTTC
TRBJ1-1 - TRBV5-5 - CASSLGEIDTEAFF TGTGCCAGCAGCTTGGGGGAGATTGACACTGAAGCTTTCTTT
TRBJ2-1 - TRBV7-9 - CASSLDSQYNEQFF TGTGCCAGCAGCTTGGACAGCCAGTACAATGAGCAGTTCTTC
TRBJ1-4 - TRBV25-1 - CASSDPGVTNEKLFF TGTGCCAGCAGTGACCCAGGTGTCACTAATGAAAAACTGTTTTTT
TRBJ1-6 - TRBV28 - CASSRSQGRGDSPLHF TGTGCCAGCAGTCGGAGCCAGGGGAGGGGGGATTCACCCCTCCACTTT
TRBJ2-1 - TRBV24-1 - CATSDPTVSYNEQFF TGTGCCACCAGTGATCCGACAGTTTCCTACAATGAGCAGTTCTTC
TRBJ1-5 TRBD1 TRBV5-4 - CASSRDRSNQPQHF TGTGCCAGCAGTCGGGACAGAAGCAATCAGCCCCAGCATTTT
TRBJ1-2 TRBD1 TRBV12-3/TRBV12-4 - CASRGTGGGYTF TGTGCCAGCAGGGGGACAGGGGGCGGCTACACCTTC
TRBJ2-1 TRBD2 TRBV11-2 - CASSRPTSGGAGEQFF TGTGCCAGCAGCCGCCCAACTAGCGGGGGGGCGGGTGAGCAGTTCTTC
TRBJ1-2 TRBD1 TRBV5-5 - CASSLAAGGVYGYTF TGTGCCAGCAGCTTGGCGGCAGGGGGAGTCTATGGCTACACCTTC
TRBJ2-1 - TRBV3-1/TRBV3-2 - CASSQEVVNEQFF TGTGCCAGCAGCCAAGAGGTAGTCAATGAGCAGTTCTTC